This T cell receptor beta chain was observed in a study of human T cells and chemical hapten exposure. Study-wide context: The study sensitized with 2% DPC on a 2 cm by 2 cm patch of upper inner arm skin. 0.01% DPC was applied to the upper back in patch tests, which were read at 6 days. Whole-study results and caveats: Every donor had alopecia, and their immune response may therefore differ from healthy people's.

In this sample, this clonotype turned up many times. Its matching antigen is unknown. TCRdb re-derived calls from the RACE reads in MiXCR, one entry per CDR3 protein. The profile covers tens of thousands of distinct CDR3 sequences, with about 10% appearing a single time and under 2% taken by the ten largest. The time point: patch test 2, 6 weeks after DPC sensitization. Indicated treatment: therapeutic diphenylcyclopropenone sensitization with weekly scalp DPC. The clonotype was recovered from a woman between 45 and 65 years old with alopecia areata. Some clones in this sample may be carry-over from other donors' samples. The source was whole blood, collected in connection with sensitization to the hapten diphenylcyclopropenone (DPC).

This CDR3 reads CSVSQQGRTETQYF. The CDR3 DNA sequence: TGCAGCGTTTCCCAACAGGGTCGTACGGAGACCCAGTACTTC. This chain uses TRBV29-1 with TRBJ2-5, with a tentative D call TRBD1 (6 bases). V was cut by 5 bases and J by 5 bases, with 18 bases left in between. The length of the CDR3 is 14 residues. Germline values: CDR1 SQVTM, CDR2 ANQGSEA.